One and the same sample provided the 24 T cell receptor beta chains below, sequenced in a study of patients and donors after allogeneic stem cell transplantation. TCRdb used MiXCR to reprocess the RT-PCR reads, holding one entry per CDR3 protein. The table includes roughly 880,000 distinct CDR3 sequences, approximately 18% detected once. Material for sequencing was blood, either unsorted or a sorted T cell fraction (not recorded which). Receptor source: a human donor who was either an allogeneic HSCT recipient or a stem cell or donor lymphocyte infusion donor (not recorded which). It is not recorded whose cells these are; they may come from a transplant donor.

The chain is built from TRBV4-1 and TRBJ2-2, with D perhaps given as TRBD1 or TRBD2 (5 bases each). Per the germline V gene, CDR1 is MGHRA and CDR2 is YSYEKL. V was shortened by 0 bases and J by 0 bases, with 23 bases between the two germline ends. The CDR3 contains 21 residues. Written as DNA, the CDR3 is TGCGCCAGCAGCCAAGATGCCCTAGCAGTTCTAGGGGAGCCGAACACCGGGGAGCTGTTTTTT. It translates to CASSQDALAVLGEPNTGELFF.

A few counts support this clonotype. The CDR3: CASSPPGLTYEQYF. CDR3 coding DNA: TGTGCCAGCAGCCCTCCGGGACTCACCTACGAGCAGTACTTC. The chain combines TRBV7-9 with TRBJ2-7, with a weak D call TRBD2 (6 bases). The germline V gene encodes CDR1 SEHNR and CDR2 FQNEAQ (reference sequence). The CDR3 sequence is 14 residues long. Between the trimmed V and J ends, which lost 5 bases and 2 bases, there was a span of 13 bases. Filled out from reference TRBV7-9 and TRBJ2-7, the complete variable domain reads DTGVSQNPRHKITKRGQNVTFRCDPISEHNRLYWYRQTLGQGPEFLTYFQNEAQLEKSRLLSDRFSAERPKGSFSTLEIQRTEQGDSAMYLCASSPPGLTYEQYFGPGTRLTVT.

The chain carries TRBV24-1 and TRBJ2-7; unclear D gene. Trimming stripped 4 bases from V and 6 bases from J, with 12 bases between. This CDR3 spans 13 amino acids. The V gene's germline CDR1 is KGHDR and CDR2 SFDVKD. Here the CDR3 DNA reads TGTGCCACCAGTGACCGCAGGCATTCCGAGCAGTACTTC. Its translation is CATSDRRHSEQYF.

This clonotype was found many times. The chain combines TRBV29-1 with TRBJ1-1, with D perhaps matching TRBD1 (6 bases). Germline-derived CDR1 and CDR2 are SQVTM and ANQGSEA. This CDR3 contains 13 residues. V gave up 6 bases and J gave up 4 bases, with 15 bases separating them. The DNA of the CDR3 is TGCAGCGTCACAGGGACGGTTGGCACTGAAGCTTTCTTT. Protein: CSVTGTVGTEAFF.

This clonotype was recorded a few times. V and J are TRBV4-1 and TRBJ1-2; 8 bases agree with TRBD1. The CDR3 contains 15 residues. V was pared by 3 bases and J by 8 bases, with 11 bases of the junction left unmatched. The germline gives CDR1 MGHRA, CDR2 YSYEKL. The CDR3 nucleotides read TGCGCCAGCAGCCAGTCCGACAGGGGAGTTGAGGGCTACACCTTC. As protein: CASSQSDRGVEGYTF.

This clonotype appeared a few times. CDR3 residues: CASSRLGEYEQYF. For the CDR3, the DNA is TGTGCCAGCAGTCGTCTGGGTGAATACGAGCAGTACTTC. This chain joins TRBV12-3 or TRBV12-4 and TRBJ2-7; D gene ambiguous. The CDR3 covers 13 residues. V was cut by 5 bases and J by 4 bases, with 12 bases left in between.

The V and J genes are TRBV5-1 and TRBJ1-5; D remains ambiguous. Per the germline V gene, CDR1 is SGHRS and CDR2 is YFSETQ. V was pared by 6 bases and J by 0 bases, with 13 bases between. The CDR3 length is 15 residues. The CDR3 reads CASKEESPSNQPQHF. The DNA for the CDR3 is TGCGCCAGCAAAGAGGAGAGTCCTAGCAATCAGCCCCAGCATTTT.

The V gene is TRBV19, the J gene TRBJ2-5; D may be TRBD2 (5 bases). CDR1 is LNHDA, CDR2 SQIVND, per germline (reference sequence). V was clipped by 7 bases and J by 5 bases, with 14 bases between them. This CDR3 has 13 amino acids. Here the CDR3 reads CASTDYPGETQYF. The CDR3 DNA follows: TGTGCCAGTACCGACTACCCCGGGGAGACCCAGTACTTC. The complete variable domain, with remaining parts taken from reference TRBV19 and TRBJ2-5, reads DGGITQSPKYLFRKEGQNVTLSCEQNLNHDAMYWYRQDPGQGLRLIYYSQIVNDFQKGDIAEGYSVSREKKESFPLTVTSAQKNPTAFYLCASTDYPGETQYFGPGTRLLVL.

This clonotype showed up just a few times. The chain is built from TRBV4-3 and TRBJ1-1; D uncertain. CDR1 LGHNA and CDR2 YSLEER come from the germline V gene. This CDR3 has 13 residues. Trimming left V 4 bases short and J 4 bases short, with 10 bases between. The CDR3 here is CASSLHEGTEAFF. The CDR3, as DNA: TGCGCCAGCAGCCTGCACGAGGGCACTGAAGCTTTCTTT.

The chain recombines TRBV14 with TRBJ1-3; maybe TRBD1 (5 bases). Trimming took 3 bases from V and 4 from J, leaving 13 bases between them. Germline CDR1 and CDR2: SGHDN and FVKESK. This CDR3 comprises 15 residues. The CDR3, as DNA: TGTGCCAGCAGCCACGGGACCGCCGGGGGAAACACCATATATTTT. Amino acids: CASSHGTAGGNTIYF.

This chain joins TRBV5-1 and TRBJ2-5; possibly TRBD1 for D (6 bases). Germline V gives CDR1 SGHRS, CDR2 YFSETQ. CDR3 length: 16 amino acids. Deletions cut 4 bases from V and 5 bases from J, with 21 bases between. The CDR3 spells CASSHVPDSLYETQYF. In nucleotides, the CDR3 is TGCGCCAGCAGCCACGTCCCGGACAGCCTTTACGAGACCCAGTACTTC. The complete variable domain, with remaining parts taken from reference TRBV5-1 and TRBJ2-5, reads KAGVTQTPRYLIKTRGQQVTLSCSPISGHRSVSWYQQTPGQGLQFLFEYFSETQRNKGNFPGRFSGRQFSNSRSEMNVSTLELGDSALYLCASSHVPDSLYETQYFGPGTRLLVL.

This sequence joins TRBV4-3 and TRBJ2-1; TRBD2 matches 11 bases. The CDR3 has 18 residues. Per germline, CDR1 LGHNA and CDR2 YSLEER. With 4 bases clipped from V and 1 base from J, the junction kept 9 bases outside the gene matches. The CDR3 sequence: CASSRGLAGAMSYNEQFF. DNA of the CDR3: TGCGCCAGCAGCCGAGGACTAGCGGGCGCTATGTCCTACAATGAGCAGTTCTTC.

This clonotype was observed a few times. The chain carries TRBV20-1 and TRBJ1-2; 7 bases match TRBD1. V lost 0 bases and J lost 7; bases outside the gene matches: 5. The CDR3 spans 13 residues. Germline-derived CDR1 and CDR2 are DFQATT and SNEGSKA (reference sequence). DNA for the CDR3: TGCAGTGCTAGAGACAGCCGACAGGGTGGCTACACCTTC. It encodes CSARDSRQGGYTF.

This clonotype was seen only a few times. As DNA, the CDR3 is TGCAGTGCTTCCCGAACCTACAATGAGCAGTTCTTC. This translates into CSASRTYNEQFF. J is TRBJ2-1 and V is TRBV20-1; D not certain. The CDR3 length is 12 residues. Trimming stripped 5 bases from V and 2 bases from J, with 7 bases between. Germline lookup yields CDR1 DFQATT and CDR2 SNEGSKA (reference sequence).

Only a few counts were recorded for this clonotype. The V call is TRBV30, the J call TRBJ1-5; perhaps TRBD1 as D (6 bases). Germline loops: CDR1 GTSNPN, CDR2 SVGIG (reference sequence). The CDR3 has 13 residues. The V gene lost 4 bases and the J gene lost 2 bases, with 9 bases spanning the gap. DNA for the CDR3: TGTGCCTGGACCGGACAGCGCAATCAGCCCCAGCATTTT. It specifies CAWTGQRNQPQHF.

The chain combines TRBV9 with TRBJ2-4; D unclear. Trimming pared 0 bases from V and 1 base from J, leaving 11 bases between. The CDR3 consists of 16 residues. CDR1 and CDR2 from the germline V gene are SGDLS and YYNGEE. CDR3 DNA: TGTGCCAGCAGCGTAGCTTGGAGCGCGGCCAAAAACATTCAGTACTTC. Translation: CASSVAWSAAKNIQYF.

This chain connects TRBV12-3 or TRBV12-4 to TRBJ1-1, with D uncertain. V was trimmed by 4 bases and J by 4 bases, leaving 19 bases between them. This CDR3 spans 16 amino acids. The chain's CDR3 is CASSSVQVRASTEAFF. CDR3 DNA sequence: TGTGCCAGCAGTTCGGTTCAAGTGAGGGCGAGCACTGAAGCTTTCTTT.

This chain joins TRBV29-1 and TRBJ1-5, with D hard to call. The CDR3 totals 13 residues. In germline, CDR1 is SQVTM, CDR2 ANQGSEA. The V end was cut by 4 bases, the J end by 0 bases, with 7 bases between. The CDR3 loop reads CSVGEYSNQPQHF. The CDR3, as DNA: TGCAGCGTTGGGGAATATAGCAATCAGCCCCAGCATTTT.

The CDR3 sequence: CATSGASGYQETQYF. As DNA, the CDR3 is TGTGCCACCAGTGGGGCTAGCGGGTACCAAGAGACCCAGTACTTC. The chain has TRBV24-1 and TRBJ2-5, with 8 nucleotides matching TRBD2. Per the germline V gene, CDR1 is KGHDR and CDR2 is SFDVKD. The CDR3 extends over 15 amino acids. The ends lost 5 bases at V and 0 bases at J; junction bases unmatched: 4.

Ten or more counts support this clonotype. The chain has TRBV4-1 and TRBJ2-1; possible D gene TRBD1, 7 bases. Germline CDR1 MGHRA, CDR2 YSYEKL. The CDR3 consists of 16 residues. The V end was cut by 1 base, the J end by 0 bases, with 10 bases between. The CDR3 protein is CASSQAGGSSYNEQFF. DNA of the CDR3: TGCGCCAGCAGCCAAGCAGGGGGGAGCTCCTACAATGAGCAGTTCTTC.

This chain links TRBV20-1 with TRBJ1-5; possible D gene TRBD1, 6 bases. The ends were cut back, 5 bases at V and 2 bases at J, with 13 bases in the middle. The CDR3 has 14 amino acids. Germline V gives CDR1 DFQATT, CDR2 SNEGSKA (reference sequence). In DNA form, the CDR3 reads TGCAGTGCTGGTTCAGGGGAGGGCAATCAGCCCCAGCATTTT. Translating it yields CSAGSGEGNQPQHF.

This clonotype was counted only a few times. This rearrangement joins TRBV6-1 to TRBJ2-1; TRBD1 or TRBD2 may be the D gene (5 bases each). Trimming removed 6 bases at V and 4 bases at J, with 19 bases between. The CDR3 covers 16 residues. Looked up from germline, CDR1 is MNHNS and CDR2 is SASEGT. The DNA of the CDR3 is TGTGCCAGCAGCCATGCCGGGACCGTCGCATACAATGAGCAGTTCTTC. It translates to CASSHAGTVAYNEQFF.

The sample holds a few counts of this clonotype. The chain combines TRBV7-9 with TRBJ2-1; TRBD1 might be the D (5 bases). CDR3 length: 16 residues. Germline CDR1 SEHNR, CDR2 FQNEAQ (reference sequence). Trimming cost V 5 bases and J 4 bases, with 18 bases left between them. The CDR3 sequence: CASSLTPPRAYNEQFF. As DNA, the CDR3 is TGTGCCAGCAGCCTGACCCCGCCCAGGGCTTACAATGAGCAGTTCTTC. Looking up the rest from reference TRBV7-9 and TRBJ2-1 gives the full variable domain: DTGVSQNPRHKITKRGQNVTFRCDPISEHNRLYWYRQTLGQGPEFLTYFQNEAQLEKSRLLSDRFSAERPKGSFSTLEIQRTEQGDSAMYLCASSLTPPRAYNEQFFGPGTRLTVL.

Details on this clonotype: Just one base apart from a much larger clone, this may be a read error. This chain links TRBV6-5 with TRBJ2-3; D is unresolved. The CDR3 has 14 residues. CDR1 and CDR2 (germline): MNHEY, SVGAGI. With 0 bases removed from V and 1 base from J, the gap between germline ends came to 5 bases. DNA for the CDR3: TGTGCCAGCAGTTACTCGCAGGGCACAGATACGCAGTATTTT. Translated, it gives CASSYSQGTDTQYF.